This is a list of T cell receptor beta chains from one sample in a study of a mutant IDH1 vaccine in newly diagnosed glioma. These receptors' targets are unknown. TCRdb's copy holds only in-frame clones and misses some; the assay was immunoSEQ multiplex PCR. The sample contains roughly 120,000 clones, just under 80% of which appear only once. The sequenced sample was PBMCs, obtained from a glioma patient whose treatment included an IDH1 peptide vaccine. Receptors originate from a man aged 40-49 years with glioma. Each CDR3 is given without its conserved first and last residue. The order of the fields is J gene, V gene, D gene, clone size, CDR3 protein. The D gene is left open where the match is weak. Clone size is stated in some rows and not others, as once, few, many or a class when expanded.

j_gene: TRBJ1-2; v_gene: TRBV5-5; d_gene: TRBD1; abundance: NA; CDR3aa: ASSRDRDLGYT
j_gene: TRBJ1-6; v_gene: TRBV5-4; d_gene: TRBD1; abundance: NA; CDR3aa: ASSLVTGAGSPLH
j_gene: TRBJ2-7; v_gene: TRBV10-3; d_gene: NA; abundance: NA; CDR3aa: AISESRGHEQY
j_gene: TRBJ2-7; v_gene: TRBV5-1; d_gene: TRBD1; abundance: NA; CDR3aa: ASRDRVWGTYEQY
j_gene: TRBJ2-2; v_gene: TRBV7-9; d_gene: NA; abundance: NA; CDR3aa: ANSWTANTGELF
j_gene: TRBJ2-1; v_gene: TRBV4-1; d_gene: NA; abundance: NA; CDR3aa: ASSQSPGAYNEQF
j_gene: TRBJ1-4; v_gene: TRBV6-5; d_gene: NA; abundance: NA; CDR3aa: ASSYSGGREKLF
j_gene: TRBJ2-2; v_gene: TRBV4-1; d_gene: TRBD2; abundance: NA; CDR3aa: ASSQDLKGLAGGPVTGELF
j_gene: TRBJ1-6; v_gene: TRBV10-3; d_gene: NA; abundance: NA; CDR3aa: AISQIRGSPLH
j_gene: TRBJ1-5; v_gene: TRBV10-3; d_gene: NA; abundance: NA; CDR3aa: AISDAGQTRNQPQH
j_gene: TRBJ1-3; v_gene: TRBV7-6; d_gene: NA; abundance: NA; CDR3aa: ASSSNPGRSSGNTIY
j_gene: TRBJ2-1; v_gene: TRBV5-1; d_gene: TRBD2; abundance: NA; CDR3aa: ASSSTSGGMLNEQF
j_gene: TRBJ2-1; v_gene: TRBV7-9; d_gene: TRBD2; abundance: NA; CDR3aa: ASSKTSGGDNEQF
j_gene: TRBJ1-5; v_gene: TRBV5-1; d_gene: NA; abundance: NA; CDR3aa: ASSLSGNSNQPQH
j_gene: TRBJ1-5; v_gene: TRBV7-2; d_gene: NA; abundance: many; CDR3aa: ASSLEAGRPQH
j_gene: TRBJ2-7; v_gene: TRBV30; d_gene: TRBD2; abundance: NA; CDR3aa: AWSGRNVAGGAYEQY
j_gene: TRBJ2-5; v_gene: TRBV28; d_gene: TRBD2; abundance: few; CDR3aa: ASNEPGLAGGETQY
j_gene: TRBJ1-6; v_gene: TRBV30; d_gene: TRBD1; abundance: NA; CDR3aa: AWSNTGDSPLH
j_gene: TRBJ1-5; v_gene: TRBV5-4; d_gene: TRBD1; abundance: NA; CDR3aa: ASSQDIRGQFPNQPQH
j_gene: TRBJ2-3; v_gene: TRBV27; d_gene: NA; abundance: NA; CDR3aa: ASSLLAGVGDTQY
j_gene: TRBJ2-1; v_gene: TRBV7-2; d_gene: TRBD2; abundance: NA; CDR3aa: ASSLVSSGTHNEQF
j_gene: TRBJ2-4; v_gene: TRBV27; d_gene: NA; abundance: NA; CDR3aa: ASSFFGGKNIQY
j_gene: TRBJ2-7; v_gene: TRBV6-6; d_gene: NA; abundance: NA; CDR3aa: ASIRRAGPITYEQY
j_gene: TRBJ2-7; v_gene: TRBV7-9; d_gene: NA; abundance: NA; CDR3aa: ASSLVIGGGEQY
j_gene: TRBJ1-6; v_gene: TRBV27; d_gene: TRBD1; abundance: NA; CDR3aa: ASSPHRDRGGLRYNSPLH
j_gene: TRBJ2-3; v_gene: TRBV19; d_gene: TRBD2; abundance: NA; CDR3aa: ASSIQSAGETDTQY
j_gene: TRBJ2-1; v_gene: TRBV6-4; d_gene: TRBD2; abundance: NA; CDR3aa: ASSDSTSGSNEQF
j_gene: TRBJ2-1; v_gene: TRBV19; d_gene: TRBD1; abundance: NA; CDR3aa: ASSISGDRYNEQF
j_gene: TRBJ2-2; v_gene: TRBV9; d_gene: TRBD2; abundance: NA; CDR3aa: ASSLGLAQTGELF
j_gene: TRBJ1-2; v_gene: TRBV6-9; d_gene: TRBD1; abundance: NA; CDR3aa: ASSYSGGQGYT
j_gene: TRBJ1-2; v_gene: TRBV6-6; d_gene: NA; abundance: NA; CDR3aa: ASSYSIISSPGYT
j_gene: TRBJ2-5; v_gene: TRBV6-5; d_gene: NA; abundance: NA; CDR3aa: ASSRRGFEAGTQY
j_gene: TRBJ1-3; v_gene: TRBV7-2; d_gene: TRBD1; abundance: NA; CDR3aa: ASSRDRRGNTIY
j_gene: TRBJ1-1; v_gene: TRBV6-5; d_gene: NA; abundance: NA; CDR3aa: ASSYSTGLNTEAF
j_gene: TRBJ1-5; v_gene: TRBV19; d_gene: NA; abundance: few; CDR3aa: ASSIQGPYSNQPQH
j_gene: TRBJ2-7; v_gene: TRBV29-1; d_gene: TRBD1; abundance: NA; CDR3aa: SVEDRQGAGYEQY
j_gene: TRBJ2-5; v_gene: TRBV5-6; d_gene: TRBD1; abundance: NA; CDR3aa: ASSLAVQGATQY
j_gene: TRBJ2-1; v_gene: TRBV10-3; d_gene: NA; abundance: NA; CDR3aa: AIKRGDKMNEQF
j_gene: TRBJ1-3; v_gene: TRBV7-2; d_gene: TRBD1; abundance: NA; CDR3aa: ASSLQGWDTIY
j_gene: TRBJ2-5; v_gene: TRBV5-6; d_gene: NA; abundance: NA; CDR3aa: ASSFGRLQETQY
j_gene: TRBJ2-7; v_gene: TRBV10-3; d_gene: NA; abundance: NA; CDR3aa: AISLGGEQY
j_gene: TRBJ2-5; v_gene: TRBV6-1; d_gene: NA; abundance: NA; CDR3aa: ASSAPRFQETQY
j_gene: TRBJ2-2; v_gene: TRBV11-3; d_gene: NA; abundance: NA; CDR3aa: ASSRQNTGELF
j_gene: TRBJ2-7; v_gene: TRBV5-5; d_gene: NA; abundance: NA; CDR3aa: ASSLEAGLRNEQY
j_gene: TRBJ1-1; v_gene: TRBV7-9; d_gene: NA; abundance: few; CDR3aa: ASSRGSPTEAF
j_gene: TRBJ1-1; v_gene: TRBV28; d_gene: NA; abundance: NA; CDR3aa: ASSLGNLNTEAF
j_gene: TRBJ1-1; v_gene: TRBV5-4; d_gene: NA; abundance: NA; CDR3aa: ASSSGAGRTEAF
j_gene: TRBJ2-2; v_gene: TRBV7-9; d_gene: NA; abundance: NA; CDR3aa: ASSHSSGVTGELF
j_gene: TRBJ2-3; v_gene: TRBV4-2; d_gene: NA; abundance: NA; CDR3aa: ASSQEEPSTDTQY
j_gene: TRBJ2-7; v_gene: TRBV5-6; d_gene: NA; abundance: NA; CDR3aa: ASSLGLTYEQY
j_gene: TRBJ2-7; v_gene: TRBV10-3; d_gene: TRBD1; abundance: NA; CDR3aa: AIRGQDYEQY
j_gene: TRBJ2-6; v_gene: TRBV19; d_gene: TRBD2; abundance: NA; CDR3aa: ASSAIRTSGSSGANVLT
j_gene: TRBJ2-1; v_gene: TRBV9; d_gene: TRBD2; abundance: NA; CDR3aa: ASSVDPPRGGNNEQF
j_gene: TRBJ2-3; v_gene: TRBV27; d_gene: TRBD2; abundance: once; CDR3aa: ASSWTSGTGRTDTQY
j_gene: TRBJ2-7; v_gene: TRBV30; d_gene: NA; abundance: NA; CDR3aa: ACNDGQSYEQY
j_gene: TRBJ2-1; v_gene: TRBV9; d_gene: NA; abundance: NA; CDR3aa: ASSERGGVSNEQF
j_gene: TRBJ1-3; v_gene: TRBV2; d_gene: NA; abundance: NA; CDR3aa: AIHLDSGNTIY
j_gene: TRBJ2-2; v_gene: TRBV4-2; d_gene: NA; abundance: NA; CDR3aa: ASSQDEGAAGELF
j_gene: TRBJ2-4; v_gene: TRBV10-3; d_gene: TRBD1; abundance: NA; CDR3aa: AISEGTGGTKNIQY